This TCR beta chain was found in a study of cytomegalovirus exposure and HLA in healthy donors (dated by TCRdb to 2016 to 2017). Concerning the study at large: An earlier analysis of around 600 of the donors reported 250 to 350 Gb of sequence data and 120 million or so unique TCR beta sequences from about 200 million T cells. The number of typed donors differed by locus: 629-630 for A, B, C, DRB1 and DQB1; approximately 530 for DQA1; approximately 610 for DPA1; and some 450 for DPB1. An earlier analysis of around 580 of the donors used high-throughput TCR beta sequencing to judge whether each TCR beta V gene segment behaved as functional or pseudogenic. To predict cytomegalovirus infection status, the study combined high-throughput TCR immunosequencing, statistical association of individual TCRs with disease status, and machine learning. HLA typing included class I and class II loci at four-digit resolution. Rather than drawing on any new phenotypic data, the later analysis identified candidate immune exposures from TCR beta sequences and the way those sequences occurred across donors. Donor age, sex, ethnicity and CMV serostatus were compiled together with the repertoire data. A separate validation cohort of over 95 different subjects was used in addition to the roughly 620-subject first cohort. Four to six DR-DQ haplotypes were handled as single units for association and clustering, since linkage in the cohort was strong. An early release covering roughly 600 HLA-typed donors comprised approximately 290 gigabases of sequencing data and 85 million or so unique TCR sequences. A later analysis re-analyzed previously published TCR beta repertoires from 660 or so donors and added high-resolution HLA genotyping to study TCR occurrence patterns. The study profiled the T cell repertoires of approximately 700 subjects by immunosequencing and related them to cytomegalovirus serostatus. The study aimed to test whether cataloging public T cell receptors could reveal signatures of past pathogen exposure. Among the roughly 400 genotyped donors, 75% to 90% belonged to the genetic ancestry cluster associated with self-reported Caucasian donors. A later genetic analysis used genome-wide SNP genotypes for about 55% of the 666 donors, treating that subset as a discovery cohort. Every discovery cohort repertoire had been produced on one sequencing platform. On average, 235,054 unique TCR beta nucleotide sequences were sequenced per donor among 300 to 500 genotyped donors of the cohort, with roughly 19% of those sequences being non-productive. Beyond this particular receptor, the publication reports: Strong co-occurrence of HLA alleles, especially DR and DQ, made assigning TCR associations to individual alleles difficult. A cluster of highly shared sequence variants was judged likely to represent a technical artifact of the sequencing pipeline. Because HLA typing was unavailable for some donors at each locus, only the typed subset was used in association tests. Across donors, most TCR sequences were observed very rarely, whereas some public TCRs were present in many individuals. At a false discovery rate of 0.05, a later analysis linked some 17,000 TCR beta sequences to specific HLA alleles. The authors suggested that the approach could potentially be generalized to other disease states and immunological phenotypes. A further reported finding was that TCR beta sequences accurately predicted the HLA-A and HLA-B alleles for most subjects in the first cohort. Some IMGT-functional V segments, including TRBV6-2 and TRBV6-3, could not be distinguished by the 87-base-pair reads and were therefore excluded. In vitro tests confirmed that a few of the cytomegalovirus-associated TCR beta chains recognize cytomegalovirus antigens. According to a later genetic analysis, donors in an Asian-associated ancestry cluster had fewer N-insertions in productive TCRs than the roughly 660-donor mean. A later analysis found that most CMV-associated TCR beta chains appeared HLA-restricted, with HLA associations seemingly driven largely by CMV exposure. Correlated functional status among segregating V segments might reflect linkage disequilibrium, but an unknown experimental factor could not be ruled out. In a later analysis, several top co-occurrence clusters were reported to appear linked to parvovirus B19, influenza, CMV and Epstein-Barr virus. The only immune exposure information available for the cohort was CMV serostatus. A later analysis found that TCR association rates varied across HLA loci, with DRB1 alleles showing the most associated TCRs and HLA-C alleles the fewest. Presence/absence analyses assumed roughly uniform sequencing depth across donors, an assumption that may not hold. In a later analysis, HLA-associated TCR beta chains were found to be more clonally expanded and to have lower generation probabilities than equally common non-associated chains. V-gene and J-gene trimming of TCR beta chains was associated with a missense DCLRE1C variant in a later genetic analysis, and the association was replicated in an independent cohort. The cohort was sequenced for TCR beta chains only, and without alpha or paired-chain data the features that could be detected were limited. In the study, 150 to 200 TCR beta chains were listed as associated with cytomegalovirus. In both the original and validation cohorts, the classifier was reported to diagnose cytomegalovirus status with high specificity and sensitivity. Because counts were too low, roughly 17 rarely observed V segments, including chromosome 9 orphons, were left out of the earlier analysis of approximately 500 of the donors. Broadly in line with IMGT annotations, most TCR beta V segments showed up in productive rearrangements about 90% or about 30% of the time in an earlier analysis of some 590 of the donors.

Libraries were constructed by the immunoSEQ multiplex PCR assay. For the multiplex PCR, a mixture combining 60 forward primers for TCR Vbeta segments and 13 reverse primers for TCR Jbeta segments was used. The CDR3 region of rearranged TCR beta genes was amplified from genomic DNA with a multiplex PCR assay. The amplified TCR beta libraries were sequenced on the Illumina HiSeq System as 87-base-pair reads. Regarding the original processing steps: A later analysis tallied roughly 78 million unique TCR beta chains across the 650 to 750 repertoires, and some 10 million of those chains were shared by two or more donors. To remove PCR and sequencing errors, raw reads were error-corrected and collapsed into unique sequences using a nearest-neighbor algorithm that merged closely related sequences. V, D and J gene segments were assigned by aligning CDR3 sequences to IMGT reference sequences. For a sequence to be retained, a match of at least six nucleotides was required to both a V gene segment and a J gene segment. A rearrangement was called productive if the CDR3 had no stop codons and remained in frame with V and J, and every other rearrangement was called non-productive. CDR3 was defined by IMGT convention, running from the second conserved V-encoded cysteine to the conserved J-encoded phenylalanine. Sequences without an unambiguous match to a single V gene segment were excluded from the earlier analysis of about 600 of the donors. In an earlier analysis of almost 600 of the donors, a V segment was called functional when productive rearrangements were above 56.7%, and segregating when the standard deviation between donors exceeded 5%. A statistical classification framework was built to diagnose cytomegalovirus status from the catalog of TCR beta chain sequences. In a later analysis, TCR nucleotide sequences were compared against IMGT/GENE-DB human TR gene sequences so that V and J genes could be assigned. In a later analysis, CDR3 sequences and most-parsimonious VDJ recombination scenarios were assigned using the TCRdist pipeline. A later analysis defined each TCR beta chain by its CDR3 amino acid sequence plus V-gene family, and excluded reads lacking a unique V-gene family. As a way to deal with suspected cross-contamination and a sequencing artifact, a later analysis dropped nearly 600 nucleotide sequences that were highly shared and had low generation probability. In a later analysis, a clonal expansion index for each public chain was calculated from normalized within-repertoire ranks of inferred template counts. In a later analysis, generation probabilities were computed using a VDJ recombination model fitted to out-of-frame rearrangements, and the results were checked against IGoR. Hypergeometric tests were used in a later analysis to score TCR-TCR, TCR-HLA and TCR-CMV co-occurrence, with a repertoire-size bias correction applied to the TCR pairs. False discovery rates were estimated in a later analysis by permuting HLA or CMV assignments 20 times. In a later analysis, co-occurring TCRs were grouped with DBSCAN, and TCRdist sequence similarity was added when clustering was performed within HLA-allele-positive subsets. Repertoires with fewer than 30,000 or more than 120,000 public chains were left out of co-occurrence clustering, as were five repertoires with anomalous nucleotide sharing. In its TCRdb copy, this immuneACCESS table keeps in-frame sequences only and misses some clones. Where compared with another copy, unresolved V genes explain less than half of these, and the others have no known cause. The D gene and trimming were derived from the DNA, and the V and J assignments and clone size from that table. This sample comprises approximately 150,000 clones, 75% to 85% of them detected only once. Around 4.3% of the sample comes from the top ten.

The cohort was made up of approximately 700 healthy bone marrow donors. Cohort members were all nominally healthy when sampled, although unrecorded immune exposures were likely present. The donor tested CMV seronegative and was one of the 352 seronegative cohort members. Every donor gave a peripheral blood sample, and the peripheral blood mononuclear cells from that sample were used for TCR beta sequencing. Genomic DNA extraction from the blood cell samples was performed with the Qiagen DNeasy Blood Extraction Kit. V is cut by 7 bases and J by 4 bases, and the space between the germline ends is 20 bases. The cysteine opens and the phenylalanine closes a CDR3 of 16 amino acids. Here the CDR3 DNA is all that survives: 48 bases in frame from base 1. The germline V gene (reference sequence) gives CDR1 as LNHDA and CDR2 as SQIVND. On this clone: Its cognate antigen has yet to be identified. No base quality values were provided; no much bigger clone lies one nucleotide off.

The source is a man aged 25-40 years in good health and CMV-seronegative. In this chain, TRBV19 is recombined with TRBJ2-1, with a tentative D gene TRBD2 over 6 matching bases. Input material: PBMCs. The CDR3 is CASTSEKGLYYNEQFF. The DNA sequence follows: TGTGCCAGTACCTCTGAAAAGGGACTGTATTACAATGAGCAGTTCTTC.